This TCR beta chain was sequenced in a study of metastatic and nonmetastatic thyroid tumors. Regarding the study as a whole: The study reportedly found significantly higher TCR beta diversity in malignant thyroid tumors than benign nodules, in blood and tumor.

Under the authors' procedure: Researchers built a distant-metastasis classifier for papillary thyroid cancer that drew on CDR3 differences across clinicopathological groups. Through MiXCR, TCRdb re-clonotyped the PCR reads. The V and J calls reflect TCRdb's pipeline rather than the authors' work. The table lists roughly 89,000 clones, roughly an eighth of them singletons. A remark on this clone: No antigen is known for it.

The germline CDR1 and CDR2 sequences are SGDLS and YYNGEE. V lost 0 bases, J lost 2 bases, and 7 bases lay in between. The CDR3 loop spans 14 amino acids. No treatment had been given to any patient before thyroid surgery. The sequencing sample was made of tumor tissue. The chain employs TRBV9 and TRBJ2-3, with D tentatively TRBD2 (6 bases). The TCR was taken from a female donor with papillary thyroid cancer or a benign thyroid nodule (not recorded which). Some clones in this sample may be carry-over from other donors' samples. The CDR3 sequence: CASSVADYTDTQYF. In DNA, the CDR3 is TGTGCCAGCAGCGTAGCGGACTACACAGATACGCAGTATTTT.